This entry is about one TCR beta chain. Its antigen remains unknown. Trimming took off 4 bases at V and 5 bases at J, with 12 bases between the two ends. Germline V gene sequence: CDR1 MNHNY, CDR2 SVGAGI (reference sequence). This CDR3 spans 13 amino acids. The data stem from a study of shared clonotypes between healthy human individuals. Study outcomes and limitations: Naive subsets generally exceeded memory subsets in estimated richness. Although depth was large, rarefaction showed that sequencing of the sorted subsets was incomplete. The expectation was that sequencing depth would affect clonotype sharing among donors.

The method was immunoSEQ multiplex PCR; TCRdb's version includes in-frame clones alone and lacks a portion of them. The sample holds almost 700,000 clones, about 91% seen once. Naive-designated CD8 cells lacked CD45RO, were positively enriched for CCR7, and omitted terminally differentiated effector memory CD45RA+ cells. The V gene is TRBV6-6, the J gene TRBJ2-7, with a weak D call TRBD1 (6 bases). This receptor was identified in a young man in good health. The sequencing input was naive CD8+ T cells sorted from blood. This CDR3 is CASSSGQGDEQYF. The CDR3 DNA reads as TGTGCCAGCAGTTCGGGACAAGGTGACGAGCAGTACTTC.